The 25 T cell receptor beta chains given below trace back to one sample, sequenced in a study of cytomegalovirus exposure and HLA in healthy donors. PCR amplification relied on 60 Vbeta primers (plus 13 Jbeta primers). TCRdb keeps only in-frame clones here, not all; method: immunoSEQ multiplex PCR. The profile covers 210,000 or so clones, with around 80% appearing a single time and approximately 0.22% taken by the ten largest. The sequenced material came from PBMCs. The receptors were gathered from a girl under 10 years old in good health and CMV-seronegative.

This rearrangement joins TRBV27 to TRBJ2-7; 10 bases are shared with TRBD2. This CDR3 has 13 residues. V dropped 6 bases and J dropped 5; count of bases not matched to a gene: 4. Germline V gene lookup returns CDR1 MNHEY and CDR2 SMNVEV (reference sequence). The CDR3 sequence is CASSLAGAHEQYF. The DNA for the CDR3 is TGTGCCAGCAGCCTAGCGGGGGCCCACGAGCAGTACTTC.

The CDR3: CASSDLDRESYGYTF. The CDR3 coding sequence is TGTGCCAGCAGTGATTTGGACAGGGAGTCCTATGGCTACACCTTC. This chain joins TRBV27 and TRBJ1-2; 8 bases match TRBD1. In germline, CDR1 is MNHEY, CDR2 SMNVEV (reference sequence). With V trimmed by 5 bases and J by 4 bases, 9 bases remained unmatched. CDR3 length: 15 residues.

J is TRBJ2-3 and V is TRBV7-2; D is perhaps TRBD2 (7 bases). The germline V gene encodes CDR1 SGHTA and CDR2 FQGNSA. V lost 0 bases and J lost 6, with 10 bases in between. The CDR3 runs 14 residues. CDR3 loop: CASSLAGGQDTQYF. The CDR3 DNA follows: TGTGCCAGCAGCTTAGCGGGGGGGCAGGATACGCAGTATTTT. The full variable domain, rest sourced from reference TRBV7-2 and TRBJ2-3, is GAGVSQSPSNKVTEKGKDVELRCDPISGHTALYWYRQSLGQGLEFLIYFQGNSAPDKSGLPSDRFSAERTGGSVSTLTIQRTQQEDSAVYLCASSLAGGQDTQYFGPGTRLTVL.

V usage is TRBV12-5 and J usage is TRBJ1-2, with 8 bases lining up with TRBD1. The CDR3 has 14 amino acids. J gave up 8 bases and V 2 bases, and 7 bases lay outside the gene matches. CDR1 LGHNT and CDR2 FRNRAP come from the germline V gene. The DNA of the CDR3 is TGTGCTAGTGGTTTGAGGGACAGGCCTCACGGCTACACCTTC. This sequence encodes CASGLRDRPHGYTF.

The chain has TRBV19 and TRBJ1-5; D remains unclear. CDR3 length: 15 residues. Germline V gives CDR1 LNHDA, CDR2 SQIVND (reference sequence). V lost 1 base and J 3 bases, leaving 10 bases between the germline ends. CDR3 nucleotide sequence: TGTGCCAGTAGTATAGTTGGTTTGGCCAATCAGCCCCAGCATTTT. This sequence encodes CASSIVGLANQPQHF. Combining the CDR3 with reference TRBV19 and TRBJ1-5 gives the whole variable domain DGGITQSPKYLFRKEGQNVTLSCEQNLNHDAMYWYRQDPGQGLRLIYYSQIVNDFQKGDIAEGYSVSREKKESFPLTVTSAQKNPTAFYLCASSIVGLANQPQHFGDGTRLSIL.

This clone was detected once. V is TRBV10-3 and J is TRBJ1-1, with 11 bases identical to TRBD1. The germline CDR1 and CDR2 sequences are ENHRY and SYGVKD. The CDR3 spans 13 residues. V shed 3 bases, J shed 11 bases, and the junction held 5 bases outside the gene matches. CDR3 amino acids: CAISDRDRGRAFF. The CDR3 nucleotides read TGTGCCATCAGTGATCGGGACAGGGGGAGGGCTTTCTTT.

The gene calls are TRBV5-1 and TRBJ1-3; no clear D gene. The germline V gene has CDR1 SGHRS and CDR2 YFSETQ. CDR3 size: 13 residues. The V end was cut by 3 bases, the J end by 4 bases, with 8 bases between. CDR3 loop: CASSSTQGNTIYF. The CDR3 DNA reads as TGCGCCAGCAGCTCCACACAGGGAAACACCATATATTTT.

The V gene is TRBV10-2, the J gene TRBJ1-1, with a weak D call TRBD1 (6 bases). Germline loops: CDR1 WSHSY, CDR2 SAAADI. This CDR3 has 14 residues. Trimming removed 3 bases at V and 4 bases at J, with 12 bases between. The CDR3 coding sequence is TGCGCCAGCAGTGATACAGGGCCGGCCACTGAAGCTTTCTTT. It is translated as CASSDTGPATEAFF.

The CDR3 nucleotides read TGTGCCAGCAACCAGCGGACTAGCGGGGGTGCGGCCAGTGGGGCCAACGTCCTGACTTTC. Translation gives CASNQRTSGGAASGANVLTF. The chain couples TRBV7-6 to TRBJ2-6, with TRBD2 identical over 13 bases. There are 20 residues in the CDR3. V was pared by 7 bases and J by 3 bases, with 15 bases of the junction left unmatched. Germline V gives CDR1 SGHVS, CDR2 FNYEAQ.

The V and J genes are TRBV30 and TRBJ2-1; perhaps TRBD2 as D (5 bases). The CDR3 runs 13 residues. V was trimmed by 6 bases and J by 6 bases, leaving 15 bases between them. CDR1 is GTSNPN, CDR2 SVGIG, per germline (reference sequence). The CDR3 coding sequence is TGTGCCTGTCTTAGCGTACGGCTCAATGAGCAGTTCTTC. Its protein product is CACLSVRLNEQFF.

The V and J genes are TRBV7-6 and TRBJ2-6, with D perhaps TRBD2 (7 bases). The CDR3 consists of 20 residues. Germline V gene sequence: CDR1 SGHVS, CDR2 FNYEAQ. V gave up 5 bases and J gave up 1 base, with 24 bases separating them. In DNA, the CDR3 is TGTGCCAGCAGCCTGGGGGGGCAGGGCACGGGTTTTTCTGGGGCCAACGTCCTGACTTTC. Protein product: CASSLGGQGTGFSGANVLTF.

The chain joins TRBV7-2 to TRBJ2-2; a possible D gene is TRBD2 (5 bases). The CDR3 runs to 15 residues. Germline V CDR1 and CDR2: SGHTA, FQGNSA. V lost 6 bases, J lost 5 bases, and 16 bases lay in between. The CDR3 sequence is CASSSGGLGTGELFF. DNA for the CDR3: TGTGCCAGCAGTTCGGGCGGACTGGGGACCGGGGAGCTGTTTTTT.

The V and J genes are TRBV27 and TRBJ2-5; 7 nucleotides align to TRBD1. Germline lookup yields CDR1 MNHEY and CDR2 SMNVEV (reference sequence). This CDR3 comprises 16 residues. The V and J ends lost 5 bases and 0 bases, in that order; junction bases with no gene match: 9. CDR3 in amino acids: CASSPLGQAYQETQYF. Written as DNA, the CDR3 is TGTGCCAGCAGTCCCCTCGGACAGGCTTACCAAGAGACCCAGTACTTC.

The count of this clone is one. The rearrangement uses TRBV12-5 and TRBJ1-2, with a tentative D call TRBD1 (5 bases). The CDR3 totals 11 residues. CDR1 and CDR2 from the germline V gene are LGHNT and FRNRAP. V lost 11 bases to trimming and J lost 8 bases, with 15 bases between them. The CDR3 region has the DNA TGTGCTCAGGGTATCAGTGGCGGCTACACCTTC. This encodes CAQGISGGYTF. Supplemented by reference TRBV12-5 and TRBJ1-2, the full variable domain reads DARVTQTPRHKVTEMGQEVTMRCQPILGHNTVFWYRQTMMQGLELLAYFRNRAPLDDSGMPKDRFSAEMPDATLATLKIQPSEPRDSAVYFCAQGISGGYTFGSGTRLTVV.

V usage is TRBV10-1 and J usage is TRBJ1-6; tentatively, D is TRBD1 (5 bases). V lost 2 bases, J lost 9 bases, and 8 bases lay in between. Germline lookup yields CDR1 WNHNN and CDR2 SYGVQD (reference sequence). The CDR3 contains 13 residues. CDR3 residues: CASSEVGGSPLHF. CDR3 nucleotide sequence: TGCGCCAGCAGTGAGGTCGGGGGTTCACCCCTCCACTTT.

This rearrangement joins TRBV9 to TRBJ2-3; D uncertain. The V end was cut by 7 bases, the J end by 2 bases, with 11 bases between. Germline loops: CDR1 SGDLS, CDR2 YYNGEE. The CDR3 spans 13 residues. This CDR3 is CASAAATTDTQYF. CDR3 bases: TGTGCCAGCGCGGCGGCAACCACAGATACGCAGTATTTT.

The genes are TRBV2 and TRBJ1-2; D unresolved. Germline values: CDR1 SNHLY, CDR2 FYNNEI. The CDR3 runs 13 residues. The V end was cut by 4 bases, the J end by 2 bases, with 8 bases between. The CDR3 is CASSGAENYGYTF. Written as DNA, the CDR3 is TGTGCCAGCAGTGGGGCAGAGAACTATGGCTACACCTTC.

The chain links TRBV5-1 to TRBJ2-3; D is uncertain. The CDR3 is 16 residues long. V lost 1 base, J lost 5 bases, and 17 bases lay in between. Germline loops: CDR1 SGHRS, CDR2 YFSETQ. The CDR3 nucleotides are TGCGCCAGCAGCTTGTATGGCGGCAATGTTGTAGATACGCAGTATTTT. Its protein product is CASSLYGGNVVDTQYF.

V gene TRBV13 combines with J gene TRBJ2-7, with 7 bases fitting TRBD2. Germline lookup yields CDR1 PRHDT and CDR2 FYEKMQ (reference sequence). This CDR3 is 16 amino acids long. V dropped 1 base and J dropped 5; count of bases not matched to a gene: 11. The CDR3 DNA follows: TGTGCCAGCAGCTTAGAACCGGGGGAGGGCCAGAACGAGCAGTACTTC. It yields the protein CASSLEPGEGQNEQYF.

This clone was detected only a few times. The chain joins TRBV27 to TRBJ2-7; TRBD1 aligns across 7 bases. V lost 6 bases to trimming and J lost 4 bases; unmatched junction nucleotides: 6. Germline V gene lookup returns CDR1 MNHEY and CDR2 SMNVEV (reference sequence). The CDR3 consists of 13 residues. CDR3 region: CASRPGQLYEQYF. The CDR3 DNA reads as TGTGCCAGCAGGCCGGGACAGCTGTACGAGCAGTACTTC.

The rearrangement joins TRBV19 to TRBJ2-3; TRBD1 aligns across 10 bases. V was pared by 5 bases and J by 9 bases, with 5 bases of the junction left unmatched. The CDR3 contains 13 residues. Germline values: CDR1 LNHDA, CDR2 SQIVND (reference sequence). CDR3 sequence reads: CASSGTGVGTQYF. DNA for the CDR3: TGTGCCAGTAGTGGGACAGGGGTAGGCACGCAGTATTTT.

The chain uses TRBV5-4 and TRBJ1-2, with D tentatively TRBD1 (5 bases). V lost 1 base, J lost 5 bases, and 12 bases lay in between. Germline CDR1 reads SGHNT; CDR2 reads YYREEE (reference sequence). The CDR3 loop spans 14 amino acids. The CDR3 region has the DNA TGTGCCAGCAGCTTGTCTGGGGCACGGTATGGCTACACCTTC. Its protein is CASSLSGARYGYTF.

The chain recombines TRBV2 with TRBJ2-3; D perhaps matches TRBD2 (5 bases). The CDR3 runs 16 residues. V lost 6 bases, J lost 2 bases, and 18 bases lay in between. The V gene's germline CDR1 is SNHLY and CDR2 FYNNEI. This CDR3 reads CASRPNGITYTDTQYF. For the CDR3, the DNA is TGTGCCAGCAGGCCAAACGGGATCACCTACACAGATACGCAGTATTTT. Combining the CDR3 with reference TRBV2 and TRBJ2-3 gives the whole variable domain EPEVTQTPSHQVTQMGQEVILRCVPISNHLYFYWYRQILGQKVEFLVSFYNNEISEKSEIFDDQFSVERPDGSNFTLKIRSTKLEDSAMYFCASRPNGITYTDTQYFGPGTRLTVL.

This chain uses TRBV6-6 with TRBJ2-3; D is possibly TRBD1 (6 bases). CDR3 length: 14 residues. Per germline, CDR1 MNHNY and CDR2 SVGAGI (reference sequence). The V end lost 8 bases, the J end lost 0 bases, and 12 bases lay between the germline ends. CDR3 loop: CASCGQFSTDTQYF. CDR3 coding DNA: TGTGCCAGCTGCGGACAGTTCAGCACAGATACGCAGTATTTT.

The chain employs TRBV7-9 and TRBJ1-2; maybe TRBD1 (6 bases). CDR1 is SEHNR and CDR2 is FQNEAQ in the germline V gene (reference sequence). V was clipped by 3 bases and J by 10 bases, with 9 bases between them. The CDR3 is 11 residues long. CDR3 amino acids: CASSFYRDYTF. Here the CDR3 DNA reads TGTGCCAGCAGCTTTTACAGGGACTACACCTTC.